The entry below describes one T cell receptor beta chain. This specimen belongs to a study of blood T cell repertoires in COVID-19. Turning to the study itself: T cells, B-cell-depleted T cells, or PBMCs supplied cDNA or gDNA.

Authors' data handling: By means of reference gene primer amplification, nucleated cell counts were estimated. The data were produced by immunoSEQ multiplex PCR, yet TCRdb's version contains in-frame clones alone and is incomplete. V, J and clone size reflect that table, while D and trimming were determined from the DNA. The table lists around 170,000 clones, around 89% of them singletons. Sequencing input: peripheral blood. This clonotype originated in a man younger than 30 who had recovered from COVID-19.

The CDR3: CASSSIRDRSYEQYF. In DNA form, the CDR3 reads TGTGCCAGCAGTTCCATCCGGGACAGATCCTACGAGCAGTACTTC. The chain uses TRBV6-2 or TRBV6-3 and TRBJ2-7; 7 bases fit TRBD1. J lost 1 base, V lost 4 bases, and 7 bases had no gene match. This CDR3 is 15 amino acids long. Germline V gives CDR1 MNHEY, CDR2 SVGEGT.